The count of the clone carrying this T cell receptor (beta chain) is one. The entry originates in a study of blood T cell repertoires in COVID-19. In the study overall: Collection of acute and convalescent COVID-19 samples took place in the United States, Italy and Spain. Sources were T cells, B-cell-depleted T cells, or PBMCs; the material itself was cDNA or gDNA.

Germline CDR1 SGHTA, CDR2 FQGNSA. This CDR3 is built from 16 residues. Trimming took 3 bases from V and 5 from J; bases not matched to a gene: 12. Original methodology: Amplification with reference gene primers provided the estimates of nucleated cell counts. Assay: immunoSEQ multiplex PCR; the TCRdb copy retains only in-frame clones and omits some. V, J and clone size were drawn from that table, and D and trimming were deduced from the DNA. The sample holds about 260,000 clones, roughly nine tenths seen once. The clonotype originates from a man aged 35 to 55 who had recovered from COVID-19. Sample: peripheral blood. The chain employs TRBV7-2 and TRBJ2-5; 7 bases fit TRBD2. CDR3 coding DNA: TGTGCCAGCAGCTTCCTCAGATCGGCGGGGGTGGAGACCCAGTACTTC. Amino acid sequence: CASSFLRSAGVETQYF.